The T cell receptor (beta chain) under discussion was sequenced for a study of T cell changes during pregnancy in multiple sclerosis. Assay: immunoSEQ multiplex PCR; the TCRdb copy retains only in-frame clones and omits some. This table has tens of thousands of clones, around 89% appearing once. CDR1 is SGHRS, CDR2 YFSETQ, per germline. CDR3 size: 15 residues. V was pared by 4 bases and J by 7 bases, with 17 bases between. This clonotype originated in a female donor with multiple sclerosis, enrolled in a pregnancy study. Sequencing used CD4+ T cells from peripheral blood mononuclear cells, obtained in the first trimester of pregnancy. This chain links TRBV5-1 with TRBJ2-2; D is perhaps TRBD1 (6 bases). Here the CDR3 reads CASSRNQGQGGELFF. CDR3 in DNA: TGCGCCAGCAGCCGGAATCAGGGGCAGGGCGGGGAGCTGTTTTTT.